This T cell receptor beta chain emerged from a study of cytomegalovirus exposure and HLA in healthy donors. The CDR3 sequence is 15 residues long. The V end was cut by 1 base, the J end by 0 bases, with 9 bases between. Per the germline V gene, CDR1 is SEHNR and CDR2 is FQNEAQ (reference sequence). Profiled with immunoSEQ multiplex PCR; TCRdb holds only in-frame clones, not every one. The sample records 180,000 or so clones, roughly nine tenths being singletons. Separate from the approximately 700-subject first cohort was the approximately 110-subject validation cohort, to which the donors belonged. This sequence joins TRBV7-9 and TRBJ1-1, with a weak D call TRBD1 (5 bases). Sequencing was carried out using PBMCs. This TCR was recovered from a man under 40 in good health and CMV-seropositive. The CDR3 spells CASSLVAGVNTEAFF. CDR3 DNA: TGTGCCAGCAGCTTAGTGGCGGGGGTGAACACTGAAGCTTTCTTT.